Reported below is one TCR beta chain. Antigen specificity is unknown. Healthy Caucasians provided all donations. One entry per CDR3 protein results from TCRdb running MiXCR on the 5' RACE reads. The sample carries approximately 680,000 distinct CDR3 sequences, just over 7% recorded once. This sample was included in a study of identical twins. Regarding the study as a whole: The study reached conclusions through statistical analysis that was cross-sectional, not following the same donors.

Looked up from germline, CDR1 is MGHRA and CDR2 is YSYEKL. Trimming removed 4 bases from V and 4 bases from J, with 13 bases in between. This CDR3 contains 15 residues. A further study also used this sample, focusing on yellow fever vaccine responses in identical twins. Per that paper: Twins reportedly had a vaccine T cell response that seemed partly convergent, partly personalized.

Sequencing input: PBMCs. The origin of this receptor is a woman aged 18-29 years in good health. This sequence joins TRBV4-1 and TRBJ2-2; D possibly corresponds to TRBD1 (6 bases). Here the CDR3 reads CASSLTGLSTGELFF. The CDR3 nucleotides are TGCGCCAGCAGCCTTACAGGGCTTTCCACCGGGGAGCTGTTTTTT.